This T cell receptor (beta chain) emerged from a study of blood T cells in healthy people across ages. This CDR3 has 14 residues. V lost 3 bases to trimming and J lost 0 bases, with 6 bases between them. Germline CDR1 LNHNV, CDR2 YYDKDF (reference sequence). Using a J-beta primer mix together with a sample-barcoded 5' primer, a second PCR was run for roughly 7 to 11 cycles. TCRdb re-called the 5' RACE reads through MiXCR, storing one row per CDR3 protein. The sample shows more than 650,000 distinct CDR3 sequences, 20% to 30% of them seen only once. This sample also belongs to another study, concerning T cells of mothers and their children. According to that study: In this cohort, donors were three healthy Caucasian mothers plus their six children. Regardless of relatedness, pairs show thymic selection shaping TCR recombination output in a similar manner. Slightly higher overlap, not significant, was seen in related mother-child pairs than in unrelated pairs.

The material sequenced was blood. V usage is TRBV15 and J usage is TRBJ2-4, with D unresolved. The sequence derives from a boy aged 10-17 years in good health. CDR3 loop: CATSRVLAKNIQYF. The CDR3 bases are TGTGCCACCAGCAGGGTTCTAGCCAAAAACATTCAGTACTTC.